The 8 T cell receptor beta chains reported below all come from one sample, sequenced in a study of vaccination and CD4 T cells after COVID-19 (dated by TCRdb to between 2021 and 2022). What the treatment or condition label conveys for this sample: 10-day PBMC culture with coronavirus spike peptide pools or control peptides (ViraFEST assay). Library preparation used PCR. Sequencing relied on an Illumina iSeq 100. At the Johns Hopkins FTIC core, DNA from the cultured CD4+ T cells underwent TCR sequencing with the Oncomine TCR Beta short-read assay. TCRdb trimmed the raw reads at Q25, called clones with MiXCR and kept productive beta chains. Rows with one shared CDR3 protein collapse into an entry with the most common genes and DNA. This sample holds 8,500 to 9,000 distinct CDR3 sequences; around 50% were observed only once. Together, the top ten hold approximately 8% of the sample. These TCRs are of unknown antigen specificity.

Sequencing input: CD4+ T cells from blood, cultured in vitro. The receptor set was obtained from a human donor who had recovered from COVID-19.

The V and J genes are TRBV20-1 and TRBJ2-7; either TRBD1 or TRBD2 may fit D (5 bases each). The germline V gene encodes CDR1 DFQATT and CDR2 SNEGSKA (reference sequence). Deletions cut 7 bases from V and 1 base from J, with 14 bases between. The CDR3 is 13 residues long. The CDR3 region is CSVPGRNSYEQYF. DNA for the CDR3: TGCAGTGTTCCGGGACGGAATTCCTACGAGCAGTACTTC.

This sequence joins TRBV2 and TRBJ2-7, with 8 nucleotides matching TRBD1. Germline V gene sequence: CDR1 SNHLY, CDR2 FYNNEI. CDR3 length: 13 amino acids. Trimming removed 6 bases from V and 6 bases from J; junction bases left unmatched: 7. CDR3 nucleotides: TGTGCCAGCAGGGAGACAGGGGTGGGCGAGCAGTACTTC. Encoded protein: CASRETGVGEQYF.

This chain connects TRBV5-8 to TRBJ1-1, with D possibly TRBD1 on 6 matching bases. Germline lookup yields CDR1 SGHTS and CDR2 YDEGEE. The CDR3 spans 14 residues. V lost 2 bases, J lost 10 bases, and 18 bases lay in between. The chain's CDR3 is CASSFPQGVAGAFF. For the CDR3, the DNA is TGTGCCAGCAGCTTCCCACAGGGCGTGGCTGGAGCTTTCTTT.

This clonotype was found a few times. The chain combines TRBV20-1 with TRBJ1-4; no reliable D call. CDR1 and CDR2 (germline): DFQATT, SNEGSKA (reference sequence). CDR3 length: 12 residues. V was shortened by 5 bases and J by 2 bases, with 6 bases between the two germline ends. CDR3 sequence reads: CSAVRTNEKLFF. Written as DNA, the CDR3 is TGCAGTGCTGTCCGTACTAATGAAAAACTGTTTTTT.

A single count supports this clonotype. This chain connects TRBV19 to TRBJ2-5; TRBD2 matches 10 bases. Unmatched junction bases numbered 6, after V lost 9 bases and J lost 5 bases. The length of the CDR3 is 13 residues. Germline CDR1 and CDR2: LNHDA and SQIVND (reference sequence). This CDR3 is CASRKGLAETQYF. The CDR3 nucleotides read TGTGCCAGCAGAAAGGGACTAGCGGAGACCCAGTACTTC.

The chain links TRBV6-2 or TRBV6-3 to TRBJ2-4, with D tentatively TRBD1 or TRBD2 (5 bases each). CDR1 and CDR2 (germline): MNHEY, SVGEGT. This CDR3 is built from 12 residues. The germline V and J ends were trimmed by 6 bases and 10 bases, with 13 bases remaining between them. CDR3 nucleotide sequence: TGTGCCAGCAGCCGGGACCTCGGGATTCAGTACTTC. As protein: CASSRDLGIQYF.

This clonotype has just one count. V usage is TRBV20-1 and J usage is TRBJ1-2, with 8 bases identical to TRBD1. Per germline, CDR1 DFQATT and CDR2 SNEGSKA (reference sequence). The CDR3 has 14 amino acids. With V trimmed by 5 bases and J by 3 bases, 8 bases remained unmatched. CDR3 in DNA: TGCAGTGCTTGGGCCGGACAGGGCGACTATGGCTACACCTTC. As protein: CSAWAGQGDYGYTF.

This clonotype was counted between two and nine times. CDR3 DNA: TGCAGTGCTACCGACAGGGGGCTTGGAGATACGCAGTATTTT. This codes for CSATDRGLGDTQYF. V usage is TRBV20-1 and J usage is TRBJ2-3; TRBD1 agrees at 10 bases. The CDR3 sequence is 14 residues long. Trimming at V came to 4 bases and at J to 5 bases, leaving 6 bases not matched to a gene. Germline CDR1 and CDR2: DFQATT and SNEGSKA (reference sequence).